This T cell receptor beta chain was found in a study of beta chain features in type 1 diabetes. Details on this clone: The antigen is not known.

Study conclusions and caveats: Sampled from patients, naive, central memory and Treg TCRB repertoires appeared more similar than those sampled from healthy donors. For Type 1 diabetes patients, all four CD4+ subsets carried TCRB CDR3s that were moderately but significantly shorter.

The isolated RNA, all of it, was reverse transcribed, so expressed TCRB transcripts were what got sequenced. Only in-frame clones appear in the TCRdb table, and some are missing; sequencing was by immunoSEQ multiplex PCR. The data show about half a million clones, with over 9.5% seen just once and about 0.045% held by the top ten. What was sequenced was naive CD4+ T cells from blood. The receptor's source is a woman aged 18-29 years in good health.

The CDR3 loop is CASSRDLGRGTQYF. Written as DNA, the CDR3 is TGTGCCAGCAGTCGTGACCTGGGCCGTGGGACCCAGTACTTC. This chain uses TRBV6-5 with TRBJ2-5; unclear D gene. The CDR3 sequence is 14 residues long. The germline V gene has CDR1 MNHEY and CDR2 SVGAGI. V dropped 5 bases and J dropped 7 bases, with 17 bases sitting between them.